This is a list of T cell receptor beta chains from one sample in a study of identical twins. TCRdb used MiXCR to reprocess the 5' RACE reads, holding one entry per CDR3 protein. The table has about 340,000 distinct CDR3 sequences, 9% to 15% seen once. The sample was also reused in another study, on yellow fever vaccine responses in identical twins.

Sequencing used CD8+ T cells sorted from blood. The receptors were gathered from a woman under 30 in good health. Both conserved end residues are part of each CDR3. The D gene is left open where the match is weak. Only part of the rows carry a size: once, few, many, or a class if the clone is expanded.

V	D	J	size	DNA	CDR3
TRBV20-1	NA	TRBJ2-7	few	TGCAGTGCTAGAGCGGAAACCCTGGGGGAGCAGTACTTC	CSARAETLGEQYF
TRBV5-1	NA	TRBJ1-1	few	TGCGCCAGCAGCCTACGCGGGGTGAACACTGAAGCTTTCTTT	CASSLRGVNTEAFF
TRBV14	NA	TRBJ1-6	NA	TGTGCCAGCAGCCCCCGCAGGACGAATTCACCCCTCCACTTT	CASSPRRTNSPLHF
TRBV5-1	TRBD1	TRBJ2-7	many	TGCGCCAGCAGCCTAGCAGGGGGCAACAACGAGCAGTACTTC	CASSLAGGNNEQYF
TRBV3-1	TRBD2	TRBJ2-1	NA	TGTGCCAGCAGCCAAGAGGCAGCGGGGGACTCCTACAATGAGCAGTTCTTC	CASSQEAAGDSYNEQFF
TRBV20-1	NA	TRBJ1-4	few	TGCAGTGCTGGGGGGCCAGGCTTAGACGAAAAACTGTTTTTT	CSAGGPGLDEKLFF
TRBV28	TRBD2	TRBJ2-3	many	TGTGCCAGCGAACTAGCGGGATATCAAGATACGCAGTATTTT	CASELAGYQDTQYF
TRBV6-1	NA	TRBJ1-1	NA	TGTGCCACACAAACGGGACTGAACACTGAAGCTTTCTTT	CATQTGLNTEAFF
TRBV29-1	NA	TRBJ2-3	few	TGCAGCGTAATATGGGGGGCCGGGCACACAGATACGCAGTATTTT	CSVIWGAGHTDTQYF
TRBV2	NA	TRBJ2-2	many	TGTGCCAGCCTCCAAGGCACCGGGGAGCTGTTTTTT	CASLQGTGELFF
TRBV2	NA	TRBJ1-4	few	TGTGCCAGCACGGGGGAATGGAATGAAAAACTGTTTTTT	CASTGEWNEKLFF
TRBV5-6	TRBD1	TRBJ1-5	many	TGTGCCAGCAGCTGGGGACAGTTAAATCAGCCCCAGCATTTT	CASSWGQLNQPQHF
TRBV5-6	TRBD2	TRBJ2-3	NA	TGTGCCAGCAGCTCGGGGACTAGCGGGAGAACGAGCACAGATACGCAGTATTTT	CASSSGTSGRTSTDTQYF
TRBV4-2	TRBD2	TRBJ2-1	NA	TGTGCCAGCAGCCAAGATTATTTCGGACTAGCGCCCAACAATGAGCACTTCTTC	CASSQDYFGLAPNNEHFF
TRBV7-8	TRBD2	TRBJ2-1	few	TGTGCCAGCAGCTTGGGGGGTAGCGGGATTGAGCAGTTCTTC	CASSLGGSGIEQFF
TRBV11-2	TRBD2	TRBJ2-3	NA	TGTGCCAGCAGCTTTCGCGGCGGGAGGTTCTCAGATACGCAGTATTTT	CASSFRGGRFSDTQYF
TRBV12-3/TRBV12-4	NA	TRBJ2-1	few	TGTGCCAGCAATCCAGACTCTAATGGAGGGTTCTTC	CASNPDSNGGFF
TRBV5-5	TRBD1	TRBJ2-7	NA	TGTGCCAGCAGCAAGCGGACAGGCTCCCTTGCGGACGAGCAGTACTTC	CASSKRTGSLADEQYF
TRBV12-3/TRBV12-4	NA	TRBJ1-5	many	TGTGCCAGCAGTTTAGCGCCCCCCGGGGGAGGGAATCAGCCCCAGCATTTT	CASSLAPPGGGNQPQHF
TRBV7-9	TRBD2	TRBJ2-3	few	TGTGCCAGCAGCGCGTCTAGCGGGGGTAGCACAGATACGCAGTATTTT	CASSASSGGSTDTQYF
TRBV6-1	TRBD1	TRBJ2-6	few	TGTGCCAGCATGAGACAGGGTTTTGGGGCCAACGTCCTGACTTTC	CASMRQGFGANVLTF
TRBV29-1	NA	TRBJ2-2	NA	TGCAGCGTTGTTGAGGGTACCGGGGAGCTGTTTTTT	CSVVEGTGELFF
TRBV3-1	NA	TRBJ2-3	NA	TGTGCCAGCAGCTCCATACCGGGGGCAGATACGCAGTATTTT	CASSSIPGADTQYF
TRBV29-1	NA	TRBJ2-1	NA	TGCAGCTTACAGACTGTCAGCAATGAGCAGTTCTTC	CSLQTVSNEQFF
TRBV28	NA	TRBJ1-5	few	TGTGCCAGCAGTTTGCCGCGCAGGGATCAGCCCCAGCATTTT	CASSLPRRDQPQHF
TRBV5-1	TRBD2	TRBJ2-1	NA	TGCGCCAGCAGCTTGGATTTAGCGGGGGCCTACAATGAGCAGTTCTTC	CASSLDLAGAYNEQFF
TRBV5-1	NA	TRBJ2-5	many	TGCGCCAGCAGCCCACTTGACACAGAAGAAGAGACCCAGTACTTC	CASSPLDTEEETQYF
TRBV20-1	TRBD2	TRBJ2-3	few	TGCAGTGCTAGGGGGCTAGCGGGGCCTGTGGATACGCAGTATTTT	CSARGLAGPVDTQYF
TRBV10-3	NA	TRBJ2-5	many	TGTGCCATCAGAGAACAGGGAGGAGGGGAGACCCAGTACTTC	CAIREQGGGETQYF
TRBV6-5	TRBD2	TRBJ2-3	NA	TGTGCCAGCAGTTCACCGGGACTAGATAAAGATACGCAGTATTTT	CASSSPGLDKDTQYF
TRBV11-2	NA	TRBJ1-1	few	TGTGCCAGCAGCTTAGATCTCTTGGGGATCGGAACCTTCGACACTGAAGCTTTCTTT	CASSLDLLGIGTFDTEAFF
TRBV6-4	NA	TRBJ2-1	few	TGTGCCAGCAGTGGACGTTACGGGGCCTCCTACAATGAGCAGTTCTTC	CASSGRYGASYNEQFF
TRBV5-1	NA	TRBJ2-1	many	TGCGCCAGCAGCCCCGATAGGCCGGTAATCTCCTACAATGAGCAGTTCTTC	CASSPDRPVISYNEQFF
TRBV12-3/TRBV12-4	NA	TRBJ2-3	NA	TGTGCCAGCAGTTTCGTAGGAGATACGCAGTATTTT	CASSFVGDTQYF
TRBV4-1	TRBD2	TRBJ2-5	NA	TGCGCCAGCAGCAAAGAGGGACTAGCATCAGAGACCCAGTACTTC	CASSKEGLASETQYF
TRBV28	NA	TRBJ1-5	few	TGTGCCAGCAGCTACCGAACCCGGGGGCGGCAGCCCCAGCATTTT	CASSYRTRGRQPQHF
TRBV28	TRBD1	TRBJ2-5	NA	TGTGCCAGCAGCCCAACCTACAGGGGGAGGAGTGTGGGAGAGACCCAGTACTTC	CASSPTYRGRSVGETQYF
TRBV7-9	NA	TRBJ1-2	NA	TGTGCCAGCAGCCGCCCCCTTTATGGCTACACCTTC	CASSRPLYGYTF